This entry features one T cell receptor beta chain sequence. Clones were sequenced by immunoSEQ multiplex PCR, and TCRdb holds only the in-frame ones, with some missing. The sample has 120,000 or so clones, more than 70% seen once; the top ten hold just under 3%. This specimen belongs to a study of control samples from healthy donors and cancer patients. The V end was cut by 7 bases, the J end by 8 bases, with 11 bases between. This CDR3 is 12 amino acids long. This chain uses TRBV23-1 with TRBJ1-4; no clear D. TRBV23-1 belongs to the ORF category, with a function that is uncertain. Material for sequencing was blood. This TCR was sampled from a man aged 60-69 years in good health. The CDR3 DNA follows: TGCGCCAGCAACGCTCAGGACGAAAAACTGTTTTTT. This sequence encodes CASNAQDEKLFF.